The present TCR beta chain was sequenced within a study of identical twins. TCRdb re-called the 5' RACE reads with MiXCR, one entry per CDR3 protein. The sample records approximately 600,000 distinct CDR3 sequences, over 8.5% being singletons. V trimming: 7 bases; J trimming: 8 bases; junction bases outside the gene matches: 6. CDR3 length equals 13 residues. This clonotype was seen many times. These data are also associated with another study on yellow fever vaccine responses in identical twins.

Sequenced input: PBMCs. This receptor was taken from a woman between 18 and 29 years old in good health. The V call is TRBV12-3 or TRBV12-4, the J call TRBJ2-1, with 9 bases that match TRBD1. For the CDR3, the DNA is TGTGCCAGCAAAGTAACAGGGGGCTATGAGCAGTTCTTC. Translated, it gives CASKVTGGYEQFF.